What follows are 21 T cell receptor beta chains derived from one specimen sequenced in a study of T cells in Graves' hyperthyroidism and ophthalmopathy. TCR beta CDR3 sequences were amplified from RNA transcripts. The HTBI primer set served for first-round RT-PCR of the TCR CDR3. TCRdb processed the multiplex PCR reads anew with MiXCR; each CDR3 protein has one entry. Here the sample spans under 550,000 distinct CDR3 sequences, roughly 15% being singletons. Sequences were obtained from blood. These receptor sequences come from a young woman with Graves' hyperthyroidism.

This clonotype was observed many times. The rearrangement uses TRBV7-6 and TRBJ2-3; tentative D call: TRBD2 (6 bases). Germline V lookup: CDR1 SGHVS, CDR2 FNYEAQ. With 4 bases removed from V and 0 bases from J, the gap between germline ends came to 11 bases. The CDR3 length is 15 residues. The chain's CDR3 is CASSSSVSSTDTQYF. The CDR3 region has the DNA TGTGCCAGCAGCTCTAGCGTAAGCAGCACAGATACGCAGTATTTT. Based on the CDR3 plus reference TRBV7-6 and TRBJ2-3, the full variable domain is GAGVSQSPRYKVTKRGQDVALRCDPISGHVSLYWYRQALGQGPEFLTYFNYEAQQDKSGLPNDRFSAERPEGSISTLTIQRTEQRDSAMYRCASSSSVSSTDTQYFGPGTRLTVL.

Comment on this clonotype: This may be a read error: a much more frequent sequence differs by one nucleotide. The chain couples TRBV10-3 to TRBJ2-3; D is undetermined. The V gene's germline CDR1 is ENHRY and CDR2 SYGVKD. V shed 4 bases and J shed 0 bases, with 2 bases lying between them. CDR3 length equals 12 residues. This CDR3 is CAISASTDTQYF. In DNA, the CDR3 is TGTGCCATCAGTGCTAGCACAGATACGCAGTATTTT.

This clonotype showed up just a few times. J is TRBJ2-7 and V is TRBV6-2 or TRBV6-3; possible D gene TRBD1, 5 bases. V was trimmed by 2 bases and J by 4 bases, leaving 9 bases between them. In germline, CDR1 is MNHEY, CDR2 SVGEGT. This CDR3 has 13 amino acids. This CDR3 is CASSYDSIYEQYF. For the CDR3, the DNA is TGTGCCAGCAGTTACGACAGTATATACGAGCAGTACTTC.

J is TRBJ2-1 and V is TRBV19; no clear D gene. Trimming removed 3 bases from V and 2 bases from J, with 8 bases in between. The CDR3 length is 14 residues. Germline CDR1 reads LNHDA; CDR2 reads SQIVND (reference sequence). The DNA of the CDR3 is TGTGCCAGTAGTATGGTCCTAGCCTACAATGAGCAGTTCTTC. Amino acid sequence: CASSMVLAYNEQFF.

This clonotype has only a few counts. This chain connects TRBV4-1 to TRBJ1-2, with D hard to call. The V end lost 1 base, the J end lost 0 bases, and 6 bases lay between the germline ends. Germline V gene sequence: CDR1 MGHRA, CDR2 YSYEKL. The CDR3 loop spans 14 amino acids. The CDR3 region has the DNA TGCGCCAGCAGCCAAGGCTCGGCTAACTATGGCTACACCTTC. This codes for CASSQGSANYGYTF.

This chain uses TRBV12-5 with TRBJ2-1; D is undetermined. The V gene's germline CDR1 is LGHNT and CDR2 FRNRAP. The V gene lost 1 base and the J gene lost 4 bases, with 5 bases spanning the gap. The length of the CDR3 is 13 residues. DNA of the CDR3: TGTGCTAGTGGTTTGGCCCCATACAATGAGCAGTTCTTC. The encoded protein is CASGLAPYNEQFF. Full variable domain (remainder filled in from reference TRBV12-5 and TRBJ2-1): DARVTQTPRHKVTEMGQEVTMRCQPILGHNTVFWYRQTMMQGLELLAYFRNRAPLDDSGMPKDRFSAEMPDATLATLKIQPSEPRDSAVYFCASGLAPYNEQFFGPGTRLTVL.

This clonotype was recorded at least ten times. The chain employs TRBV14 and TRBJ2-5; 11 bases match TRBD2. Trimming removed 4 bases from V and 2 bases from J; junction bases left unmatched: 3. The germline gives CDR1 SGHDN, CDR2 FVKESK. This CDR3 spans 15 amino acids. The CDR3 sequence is CASSRRLAGQETQYF. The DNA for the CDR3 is TGTGCCAGCAGCCGCCGACTAGCGGGACAAGAGACCCAGTACTTC.

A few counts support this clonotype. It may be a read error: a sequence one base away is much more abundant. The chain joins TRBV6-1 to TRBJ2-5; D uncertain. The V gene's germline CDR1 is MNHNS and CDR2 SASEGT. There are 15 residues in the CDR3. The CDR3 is CASKTGGAYQETQHF. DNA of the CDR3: TGTGCCAGCAAGACCGGCGGCGCGTACCAAGAGACCCAGCACTTC.

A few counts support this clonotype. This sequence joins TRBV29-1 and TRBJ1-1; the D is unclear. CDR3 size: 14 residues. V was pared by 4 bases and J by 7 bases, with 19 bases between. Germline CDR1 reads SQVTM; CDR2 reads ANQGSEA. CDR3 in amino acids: CSVAMRVVLGEAFF. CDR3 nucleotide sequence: TGCAGCGTTGCTATGCGGGTGGTACTGGGTGAAGCTTTCTTT.

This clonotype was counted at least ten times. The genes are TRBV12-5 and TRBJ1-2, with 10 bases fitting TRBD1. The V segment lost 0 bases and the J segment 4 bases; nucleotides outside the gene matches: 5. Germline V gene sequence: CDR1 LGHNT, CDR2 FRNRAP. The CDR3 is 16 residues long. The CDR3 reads CASGLVLGQGVYGYTF. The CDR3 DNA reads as TGTGCTAGTGGTTTGGTACTCGGACAGGGGGTCTATGGCTACACCTTC.

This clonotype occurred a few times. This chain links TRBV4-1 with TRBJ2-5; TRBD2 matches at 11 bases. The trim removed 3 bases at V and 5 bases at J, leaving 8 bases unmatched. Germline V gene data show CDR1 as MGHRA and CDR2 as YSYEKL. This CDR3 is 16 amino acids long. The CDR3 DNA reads TGCGCCAGCAGCCAGTTACTAGCGGGAGTTCATGAGACCCAGTACTTC. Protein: CASSQLLAGVHETQYF.

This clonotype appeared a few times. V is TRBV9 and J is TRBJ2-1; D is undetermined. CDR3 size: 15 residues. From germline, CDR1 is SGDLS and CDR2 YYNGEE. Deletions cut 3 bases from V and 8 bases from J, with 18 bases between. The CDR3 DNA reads TGTGCCAGCAGCGCCCAATCGTGGGGTGCCGATGAGCAGTTCTTC. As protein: CASSAQSWGADEQFF.

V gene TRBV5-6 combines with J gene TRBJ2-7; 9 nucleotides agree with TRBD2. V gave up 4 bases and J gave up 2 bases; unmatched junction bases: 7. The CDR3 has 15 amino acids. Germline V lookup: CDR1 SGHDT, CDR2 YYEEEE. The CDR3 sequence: CASSAGTSFTYEQYF. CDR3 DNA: TGTGCCAGCAGCGCCGGGACTAGCTTTACCTACGAGCAGTACTTC.

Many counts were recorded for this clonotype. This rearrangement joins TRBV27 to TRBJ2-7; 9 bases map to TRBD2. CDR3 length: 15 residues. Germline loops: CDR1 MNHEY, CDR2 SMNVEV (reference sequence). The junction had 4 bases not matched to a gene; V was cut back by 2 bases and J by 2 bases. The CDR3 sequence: CASSLRLAGTYEQYF. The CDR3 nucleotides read TGTGCCAGCAGTTTAAGGCTAGCGGGAACCTACGAGCAGTACTTC.

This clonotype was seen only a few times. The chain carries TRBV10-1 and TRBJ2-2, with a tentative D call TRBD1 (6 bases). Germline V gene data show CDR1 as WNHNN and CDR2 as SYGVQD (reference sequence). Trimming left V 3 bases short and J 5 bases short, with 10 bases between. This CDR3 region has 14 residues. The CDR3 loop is CASSDSGVTGELFF. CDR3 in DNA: TGCGCCAGCAGTGATTCAGGGGTAACCGGGGAGCTGTTTTTT.

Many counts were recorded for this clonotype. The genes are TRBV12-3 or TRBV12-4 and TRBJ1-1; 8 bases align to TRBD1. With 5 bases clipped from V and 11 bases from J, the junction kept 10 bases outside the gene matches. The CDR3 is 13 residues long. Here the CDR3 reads CASSLQGGVLAFF. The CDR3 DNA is TGTGCCAGCAGTCTACAGGGGGGGGTTTTGGCTTTCTTT.

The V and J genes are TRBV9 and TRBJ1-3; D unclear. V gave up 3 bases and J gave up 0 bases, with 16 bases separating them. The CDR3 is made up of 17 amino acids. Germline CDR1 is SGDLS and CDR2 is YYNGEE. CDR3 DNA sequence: TGTGCCAGCAGCGACGACCCGCGGGCGAGCTCTGGAAACACCATATATTTT. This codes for CASSDDPRASSGNTIYF.

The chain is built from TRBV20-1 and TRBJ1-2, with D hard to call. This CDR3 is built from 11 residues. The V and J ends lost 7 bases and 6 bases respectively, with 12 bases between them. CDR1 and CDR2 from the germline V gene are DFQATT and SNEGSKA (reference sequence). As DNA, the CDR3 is TGCAGTGTTAAGGCCAGAAATGGCTACACCTTC. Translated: CSVKARNGYTF.

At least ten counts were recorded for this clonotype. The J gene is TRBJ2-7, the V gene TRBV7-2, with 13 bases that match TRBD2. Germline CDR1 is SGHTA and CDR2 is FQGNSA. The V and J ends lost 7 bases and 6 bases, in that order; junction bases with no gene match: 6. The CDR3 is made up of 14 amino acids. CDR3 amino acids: CASTRLAGGFEQYF. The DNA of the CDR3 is TGTGCCAGCACCAGACTAGCGGGAGGTTTCGAGCAGTACTTC.

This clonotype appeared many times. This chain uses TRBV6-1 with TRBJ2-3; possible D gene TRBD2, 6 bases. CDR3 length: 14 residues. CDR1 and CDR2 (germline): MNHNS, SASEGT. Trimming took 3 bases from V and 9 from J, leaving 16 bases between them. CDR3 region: CASSDREKGRTQYF. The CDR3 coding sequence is TGTGCCAGCAGTGATCGGGAAAAGGGGAGGACGCAGTATTTT.

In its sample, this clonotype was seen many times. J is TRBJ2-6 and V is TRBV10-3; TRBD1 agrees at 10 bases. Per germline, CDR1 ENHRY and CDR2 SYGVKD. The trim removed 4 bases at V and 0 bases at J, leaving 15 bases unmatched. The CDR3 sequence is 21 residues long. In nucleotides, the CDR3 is TGTGCCATCAGTGCACTCCTCTCCGGGACAGGGGATTACTCTGGGGCCAACGTCCTGACTTTC. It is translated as CAISALLSGTGDYSGANVLTF.